The 25 T cell receptor beta chains below come from one sample, sequenced in a study of Tregs in tolerant kidney transplant recipients. The table came from immunoSEQ multiplex PCR; TCRdb's copy has only in-frame clones and leaves some out. This table lists under 35,000 clones. The specimen was CD8+ T cells from blood, collected before the transplant. These receptors came from a human donor who received a combined kidney and bone marrow transplant.

Of note for this clone: The read is 3 residues too short to cover the CDR3 end, so that end is filled in from the germline J gene. The genes are TRBV5-1 and TRBJ2-2, with 11 bases aligning to TRBD2. The V and J ends lost 1 base and 1 base, in that order; junction bases with no gene match: 3. The germline V gene encodes CDR1 SGHRS and CDR2 YFSETQ. The CDR3 is 17 amino acids. The part of the CDR3 DNA that was read is TGCGCCAGCAGCTTGCACCTAGCGGGAGGGAACACCGGGGAG. It encodes CASSLHLAGGNTGE. The whole CDR3 protein reads CASSLHLAGGNTGELFF.

In regard to this clone: The read ends 3 residues before the CDR3 terminus; that terminus is restored from the germline J gene. The chain combines TRBV20-1 with TRBJ2-7; D gene ambiguous. V shed 1 base and J shed 1 base, with 8 bases lying between them. From germline, CDR1 is DFQATT and CDR2 SNEGSKA (reference sequence). There are 13 residues in the CDR3. This CDR3 is CSARAQASYEQYF. CDR3 DNA, as far as it was read: TGCAGTGCTAGAGCCCAGGCGTCCTACGAG.

Concerning this clone itself: The read stops 3 residues short of the end of the CDR3; the missing end is completed from the germline J gene. The chain has TRBV5-4 and TRBJ2-7, with a weak D call TRBD2 (7 bases). Germline CDR1 is SGHNT and CDR2 is YYREEE (reference sequence). The CDR3 has 14 residues. Trimming took 2 bases from V and 1 from J, leaving 10 bases between them. CDR3 bases read: TGTGCCAGCAGCTTAGGGGGGGCGTCCTACGAG. Encoded protein: CASSLGGASYE. The entire CDR3 is CASSLGGASYEQYF. The whole variable domain, filled in from reference TRBV5-4 and TRBJ2-7, reads ETGVTQSPTHLIKTRGQQVTLRCSSQSGHNTVSWYQQALGQGPQFIFQYYREEENGRGNFPPRFSGLQFPNYSSELNVNALELDDSALYLCASSLGGASYEQYFGPGTRLTVT.

A note on this clone: The read ends 3 residues shy of where the CDR3 ends; the end is completed using the germline J gene. The chain has TRBV13 and TRBJ2-5; 13 bases align to TRBD2. V dropped 4 bases and J dropped 5; count of bases not matched to a gene: 7. This CDR3 comprises 16 residues. Germline assignment: CDR1 PRHDT and CDR2 FYEKMQ (reference sequence). The sequenced CDR3 bases are TGTGCCAGCAGCTCCCGGACTAGCGGGAGTCTCGAGACC. Its translation: CASSSRTSGSLET. The whole CDR3 region reads CASSSRTSGSLETQYF.

About this clone itself: The read terminates 3 residues ahead of where the CDR3 ends, so the germline J gene completes it. The chain couples TRBV7-9 to TRBJ2-1, with a tentative D call TRBD2 (5 bases). V gave up 7 bases and J gave up 3 bases, with 16 bases separating them. The CDR3 sequence is 15 residues long. Germline-derived CDR1 and CDR2 are SEHNR and FQNEAQ (reference sequence). The CDR3 loop is CASTDYPNVYNEQFF. CDR3 DNA (partial): TGTGCCAGCACCGACTACCCTAATGTCTACAATGAG.

CDR3 sequence: CASSYNVNTEAFF. CDR3 bases read: TGTGCCAGCAGTTATAATGTGAACACTGAA. The rearrangement links TRBV28 to TRBJ1-1; no firm D call. The read ends 3 residues before the CDR3 terminus; that terminus is restored from the germline J gene. Between the trimmed V and J ends, which lost 4 bases and 0 bases, there was a span of 6 bases. Germline V CDR1 and CDR2: MDHEN, SYDVKM. There are 13 residues in the CDR3.

Notes on this clone: The DNA ends 3 residues before the CDR3 does, and the rest of the CDR3 is filled in from the germline J gene. V usage is TRBV5-1 and J usage is TRBJ1-1; perhaps TRBD1 as D (5 bases). The CDR3 consists of 13 residues. V lost 2 bases and J 1 base, leaving 6 bases between the germline ends. CDR1 SGHRS and CDR2 YFSETQ come from the germline V gene. The CDR3 loop is CASSFQGNTEAFF. The CDR3 bases that were read are TGCGCCAGCAGCTTCCAGGGGAACACTGAA.

CDR3: CASSNSRGASYNEQFF. The part of the CDR3 DNA that was read is TGTGCCAGTAGTAACTCCCGGGGGGCGTCCTACAATGAG. The V gene is TRBV19, the J gene TRBJ2-1; D may be TRBD2 (7 bases). The CDR3 end lies 3 residues beyond the end of the read and is filled in from the germline J gene. The CDR3 consists of 16 residues. The germline gives CDR1 LNHDA, CDR2 SQIVND (reference sequence). Trimming took 4 bases from V and 1 from J, leaving 14 bases between them.

About this clone itself: Sequencing ends 3 residues short of the CDR3 end; the germline J gene provides the rest. The gene calls are TRBV5-1 and TRBJ2-5; 11 nucleotides match TRBD1. V dropped 3 bases and J dropped 4; count of bases not matched to a gene: 8. Germline V lookup: CDR1 SGHRS, CDR2 YFSETQ. This CDR3 spans 16 amino acids. The part of the CDR3 DNA that was read is TGCGCCAGCAGCTCGGACAGGGGGCGGTTATCAGAGACC. The encoded protein is CASSSDRGRLSET. The CDR3 in its entirety is CASSSDRGRLSETQYF.

As for this clone: The CDR3 extends 3 residues past the end of the read, so its final part is completed from the germline J gene. This chain joins TRBV29-1 and TRBJ2-7; D uncertain. The CDR3 length is 11 residues. Per germline, CDR1 SQVTM and CDR2 ANQGSEA. V dropped 5 bases and J dropped 3 bases, with 8 bases sitting between them. The CDR3 here is CSVTQGYEQYF. CDR3 bases read: TGCAGCGTTACGCAAGGCTACGAG.

On this clone itself: The read halts 3 residues ahead of the CDR3 end, with the missing end drawn from the germline J gene. This rearrangement joins TRBV3-1 (or the pseudogene TRBV3-2) to TRBJ2-7, with TRBD2 matching over 10 bases. Germline CDR1 and CDR2: LGHDT and YNNKEL (reference sequence). Trimming at V came to 5 bases and at J to 4 bases, leaving 2 bases not matched to a gene. This CDR3 contains 13 residues. CDR3 amino acids: CASSGTSVYEQYF. CDR3 DNA (partial): TGTGCCAGCAGCGGGACTAGCGTGTACGAG.

On this clone itself: The read ends 3 residues before the CDR3 terminus; that terminus is restored from the germline J gene. This chain joins TRBV7-3 and TRBJ2-1, with 7 bases identical to TRBD2. J lost 8 bases, V lost 6 bases, and 19 bases had no gene match. This CDR3 is built from 17 residues. Per germline, CDR1 SGHTA and CDR2 FQGTGA. Partial CDR3 DNA: TGTGCCAGCAGTACAAACTTCCCCGGGACTACTGGGGATGAG. Translating gives CASSTNFPGTTGDE. The complete CDR3 reads CASSTNFPGTTGDEQFF.

As concerns this clone: The read ends 3 residues early relative to the CDR3; the germline J gene fills the gap. The V call is TRBV10-3, the J call TRBJ1-1, with TRBD1 matching over 9 bases. The germline CDR1 and CDR2 sequences are ENHRY and SYGVKD. With V trimmed by 5 bases and J by 1 base, 2 bases remained unmatched. There are 14 residues in the CDR3. The CDR3 bases that were read are TGTGCCATCAGTCAGGGACAGGGGAACACTGAA. Its translation is CAISQGQGNTE. The full CDR3 protein is CAISQGQGNTEAFF.

For this clone: The read terminates 3 residues before the CDR3 end, so the remaining end is supplied by the germline J gene. The chain uses TRBV19 and TRBJ2-1, with 7 bases fitting TRBD2. Germline V gene lookup returns CDR1 LNHDA and CDR2 SQIVND (reference sequence). CDR3 size: 17 residues. With V trimmed by 4 bases and J by 4 bases, 13 bases remained unmatched. CDR3 region: CASSTDLIAGLYNEQFF. Incomplete CDR3 DNA: TGTGCCAGTAGTACCGACCTAATAGCGGGTCTATACAATGAG.

Concerning this clone itself: The CDR3 end falls 3 residues outside the read, so it is completed with the germline J gene. This chain links TRBV19 with TRBJ1-1, with D possibly being TRBD1 (5 bases). Germline V gives CDR1 LNHDA, CDR2 SQIVND (reference sequence). CDR3 size: 13 residues. V dropped 3 bases and J dropped 7 bases, with 12 bases sitting between them. The DNA read from the CDR3 is TGTGCCAGTAGTATCAACGGGGGAAGTGAA. It specifies CASSINGGSE. The whole CDR3 sequence is CASSINGGSEAFF.

Turning to this clone: Read data end 3 residues before the CDR3 end; the end is taken from the germline J gene. The chain is built from TRBV2 and TRBJ2-7, with D maybe TRBD1 (5 bases). CDR1 and CDR2 from the germline V gene are SNHLY and FYNNEI. V lost 7 bases and J lost 0, with 19 bases in between. The CDR3 is 16 residues long. CDR3 bases read: TGTGCCAGCACAAGACAGCTACTATCTTTCTCCTACGAG. Its protein product is CASTRQLLSFSYE. The CDR3 as a whole reads CASTRQLLSFSYEQYF.

A remark on this clone: Read sequence stops 3 residues before the CDR3 end, and the germline J gene provides the missing end. The V call is TRBV4-2, the J call TRBJ2-5, with 11 bases matching TRBD2. The CDR3 loop spans 18 amino acids. In germline, CDR1 is LGHNA, CDR2 YNFKEQ. J was trimmed by 2 bases and V by 1 base; bases with no gene match: 9. CDR3 bases read: TGTGCCAGCAGCCAAGTGAGTGCGGGACTAGCGGTTCAAGAGACC. Its translation is CASSQVSAGLAVQET. The whole CDR3 region reads CASSQVSAGLAVQETQYF.

The CDR3 here is CASSQPDLGQGVSAFF. The DNA read from the CDR3 is TGCGCCAGCAGCCAACCTGACTTAGGACAGGGGGTGTCG. The rearrangement links TRBV4-1 to TRBJ1-1; 10 bases fit TRBD1. The CDR3 extends 3 residues past the end of the read, so its final part is completed from the germline J gene. This CDR3 is built from 16 residues. Per germline, CDR1 MGHRA and CDR2 YSYEKL.

In the case of this clone: The CDR3 goes on 3 residues after the read ends, and that part is filled in from the germline J gene. This chain uses TRBV7-9 with TRBJ1-5; the match to TRBD1 covers 11 bases. The germline gives CDR1 SEHNR, CDR2 FQNEAQ (reference sequence). The junction had 3 bases not matched to a gene; V was cut back by 3 bases and J by 5 bases. CDR3 length equals 15 residues. CDR3 bases read: TGTGCCAGCAGCTTGGGGACAGGGGGATATCAGCCC. This sequence encodes CASSLGTGGYQP. The whole CDR3 protein is CASSLGTGGYQPQHF.

Concerning this clone itself: The read ends 3 residues before the CDR3 terminus; that terminus is restored from the germline J gene. The chain has TRBV5-4 and TRBJ2-1; 7 nucleotides line up with TRBD2. Losses at the gene ends were 5 bases for V and 2 bases for J; bases not matched to a gene: 7. CDR1 is SGHNT, CDR2 YYREEE, per germline (reference sequence). The CDR3 covers 15 residues. Partial CDR3 DNA: TGTGCCAGCAGGCTCCTCGGACTAGCCTACAATGAG. Translation gives CASRLLGLAYNE. In full, the CDR3 is CASRLLGLAYNEQFF.

As for this clone: The sequence runs out 3 residues before the end of the CDR3; the remainder is reconstructed from the germline J gene. This sequence joins TRBV20-1 and TRBJ2-3; perhaps TRBD2 as D (5 bases). The CDR3 extends over 15 amino acids. Per germline, CDR1 DFQATT and CDR2 SNEGSKA (reference sequence). Trimming shortened V by 0 bases and J by 2 bases, and 12 bases separated the two germline ends. The CDR3 here is CSAREWASPTDTQYF. CDR3 DNA, as far as it was read: TGCAGTGCTAGAGAGTGGGCTAGCCCCACAGATACG.

About this clone: The read ends 3 residues before the CDR3 terminus; that terminus is restored from the germline J gene. The V call is TRBV10-3, the J call TRBJ1-3; D possibly corresponds to TRBD1 (5 bases). V dropped 8 bases and J dropped 0 bases, with 14 bases sitting between them. CDR3 length: 15 amino acids. Germline-derived CDR1 and CDR2 are ENHRY and SYGVKD. The CDR3 reads CAIQDTQDSGNTIYF. CDR3 bases read: TGTGCCATCCAAGACACACAGGACTCTGGAAACACC.

Concerning this clone itself: Read data end 3 residues before the CDR3 end; the end is taken from the germline J gene. This chain uses TRBV6-2 or TRBV6-3 with TRBJ2-7; D gene ambiguous. The CDR3 length is 15 residues. Trimming took off 7 bases at V and 5 bases at J, with 21 bases between the two ends. CDR1 is MNHEY, CDR2 SVGEGT, per germline. The CDR3 bases that were read are TGTGCCAGCACCCCGCCCGGTGAACGGTCCCACGAG. Its translation is CASTPPGERSHE. The complete CDR3 protein is CASTPPGERSHEQYF.

In the case of this clone: The DNA ends 3 residues before the CDR3 does, and the rest of the CDR3 is filled in from the germline J gene. The V and J genes are TRBV5-1 and TRBJ2-1, with D perhaps TRBD2 (6 bases). This CDR3 has 14 residues. The V and J ends lost 7 bases and 2 bases respectively, with 13 bases between them. CDR1 is SGHRS, CDR2 YFSETQ, per germline. CDR3 region: CASGELATYNEQFF. Incomplete CDR3 DNA: TGCGCCAGCGGGGAGCTAGCGACCTACAATGAG.

About this clone itself: The read falls 3 residues short of the CDR3 end, and the missing part is taken from the germline J gene. The genes are TRBV5-6 and TRBJ1-1, with 7 bases fitting TRBD1. With V trimmed by 4 bases and J by 1 base, 7 bases remained unmatched. Germline loops: CDR1 SGHDT, CDR2 YYEEEE. The CDR3 has 15 residues. CDR3 bases read: TGTGCCAGCAGCCCACCCGGGACAGAGAACACTGAA. Translated: CASSPPGTENTE. From start to end, the CDR3 is CASSPPGTENTEAFF.